A selection of T cell receptor beta chains follows, all from one sample in a study of identical twins. TCRdb independently ran MiXCR on the 5' RACE reads; one entry per CDR3 protein. The table has about 1.7 million distinct CDR3 sequences, about 30% seen once; the top ten hold around 0.3%. The sequencing sample was made of cord blood. The receptor set was obtained from a newborn girl in good health. Both conserved end residues are part of each CDR3. Each record gives: V gene, J gene, clone size, D gene, CDR3 length, CDR3 protein, CDR3 DNA. A D gene is named only where the DNA matches it firmly. Some rows mark clone size as missing; the rest say once, few, many or name a class of expanded clone.

V: TRBV6-5
J: TRBJ2-7
size: .
D: .
length: 19
CDR3: CASSYSRWARLGASYEQYF
DNA: TGTGCCAGCAGTTACTCGAGATGGGCACGACTTGGGGCATCCTACGAGCAGTACTTC

V: TRBV30
J: TRBJ1-4
size: few
D: .
length: 12
CDR3: CAWRESGEKLFF
DNA: TGTGCCTGGAGGGAGAGTGGGGAAAAACTGTTTTTT

V: TRBV20-1
J: TRBJ2-7
size: .
D: .
length: 13
CDR3: CSARAGSSCEQYF
DNA: TGCAGTGCTAGAGCGGGGAGTAGCTGCGAGCAGTACTTC

V: TRBV12-3/TRBV12-4
J: TRBJ1-6
size: few
D: TRBD1
length: 14
CDR3: CASSRTGLGSPLHF
DNA: TGTGCCAGCAGTCGGACAGGACTTGGCTCACCCCTCCACTTT

V: TRBV25-1
J: TRBJ1-1
size: .
D: .
length: 14
CDR3: CASSDRGTHTEAFF
DNA: TGTGCCAGCAGTGATCGGGGGACGCACACTGAAGCTTTCTTT

V: TRBV20-1
J: TRBJ1-4
size: few
D: .
length: 14
CDR3: CSAPPGRINEKLFF
DNA: TGCAGTGCCCCACCGGGACGGATTAATGAAAAACTGTTTTTT

V: TRBV3-1
J: TRBJ2-1
size: few
D: TRBD2
length: 16
CDR3: CASSHGTSGGYNEQFF
DNA: TGTGCCAGCAGCCACGGAACTAGCGGGGGTTACAATGAGCAGTTCTTC

V: TRBV7-2
J: TRBJ2-7
size: .
D: TRBD2
length: 12
CDR3: CASSLEGGSAYF
DNA: TGTGCCAGCAGCTTGGAGGGAGGGTCCGCGTACTTC

V: TRBV10-3
J: TRBJ2-7
size: many
D: TRBD1
length: 15
CDR3: CAISDSGTGTYEQYF
DNA: TGTGCCATCAGTGATTCCGGGACAGGGACCTACGAGCAGTACTTC

V: TRBV6-5
J: TRBJ2-1
size: .
D: .
length: 15
CDR3: CASSYNVGTYNEQFF
DNA: TGTGCCAGCAGTTACAATGTAGGGACCTACAATGAGCAGTTCTTC

V: TRBV5-1
J: TRBJ1-1
size: many
D: TRBD1
length: 15
CDR3: CASSLVGTANTEAFF
DNA: TGCGCCAGCAGCTTGGTCGGGACAGCCAACACTGAAGCTTTCTTT

V: TRBV6-5
J: TRBJ1-2
size: few
D: .
length: 16
CDR3: CASRYTPELRYYGYTF
DNA: TGTGCCAGCAGGTACACCCCCGAGTTAAGGTACTATGGCTACACCTTC

V: TRBV2
J: TRBJ2-1
size: .
D: .
length: 13
CDR3: CASSERLYNEQFF
DNA: TGTGCCAGCAGTGAACGCCTGTACAATGAGCAGTTCTTC

V: TRBV7-6
J: TRBJ1-1
size: .
D: .
length: 14
CDR3: CASSLAYTNTEAFF
DNA: TGTGCCAGCAGCTTAGCGTACACGAACACTGAAGCTTTCTTT

V: TRBV18
J: TRBJ2-7
size: few
D: .
length: 13
CDR3: CASSIGSFGEQYF
DNA: TGTGCCAGCTCGATAGGCAGCTTTGGCGAGCAGTACTTC

V: TRBV11-2
J: TRBJ2-7
size: .
D: .
length: 15
CDR3: CASSLVRSRSYEQYF
DNA: TGTGCCAGCAGCTTAGTCAGAAGCAGGTCCTACGAGCAGTACTTC

V: TRBV11-2
J: TRBJ2-7
size: .
D: .
length: 14
CDR3: CASSLGARGYEQYF
DNA: TGTGCCAGCAGCTTAGGGGCCAGGGGTTACGAGCAGTACTTC

V: TRBV27
J: TRBJ2-1
size: .
D: TRBD2
length: 18
CDR3: CASTLRGTNSYPYNEQFF
DNA: TGTGCCAGCACCCTTAGAGGGACTAACTCCTACCCCTACAATGAGCAGTTCTTC

V: TRBV4-1
J: TRBJ1-6
size: few
D: .
length: 17
CDR3: CASSQVFAGDNNSPLHF
DNA: TGCGCCAGCAGCCAAGTGTTTGCAGGGGATAATAATTCACCCCTCCACTTT

V: TRBV7-2
J: TRBJ2-5
size: .
D: TRBD2
length: 16
CDR3: CASSLAPIAGRETQYF
DNA: TGTGCCAGCAGCTTAGCCCCTATAGCGGGGAGGGAGACCCAGTACTTC

V: TRBV10-3
J: TRBJ2-5
size: many
D: .
length: 14
CDR3: CAISESRGQETQYF
DNA: TGTGCCATCAGTGAGTCGCGAGGGCAAGAGACCCAGTACTTC

V: TRBV19
J: TRBJ2-2
size: .
D: .
length: 13
CDR3: CARGPSHTGELFF
DNA: TGTGCCAGGGGGCCCTCGCATACCGGGGAGCTGTTTTTT

V: TRBV12-5
J: TRBJ2-5
size: few
D: .
length: 15
CDR3: CASGTGTLTQETQYF
DNA: TGTGCTAGTGGCACCGGTACGCTGACCCAAGAGACCCAGTACTTC

V: TRBV27
J: TRBJ1-2
size: few
D: TRBD1
length: 14
CDR3: CASSLRGQGNGYTF
DNA: TGTGCCAGCAGTTTAAGGGGACAGGGTAACGGCTACACCTTC

V: TRBV2
J: TRBJ1-4
size: few
D: .
length: 16
CDR3: CASSEARQGYGEKLFF
DNA: TGTGCCAGCAGTGAAGCGCGGCAGGGGTACGGTGAAAAACTGTTTTTT

V: TRBV2
J: TRBJ2-1
size: .
D: .
length: 13
CDR3: CASSLRLINEQFF
DNA: TGTGCCAGCAGTCTCCGACTAATCAATGAGCAGTTCTTC

V: TRBV3-1
J: TRBJ2-1
size: many
D: .
length: 16
CDR3: CASSQERLVAYNEQFF
DNA: TGTGCCAGCAGCCAAGAACGGCTAGTTGCCTACAATGAGCAGTTCTTC

V: TRBV3-1
J: TRBJ2-1
size: many
D: TRBD2
length: 15
CDR3: CASSQVAGRVHEQFF
DNA: TGTGCCAGCAGCCAAGTAGCGGGTCGTGTTCATGAGCAGTTCTTC

V: TRBV18
J: TRBJ2-7
size: .
D: .
length: 15
CDR3: CASSPTEISYNEQYF
DNA: TGTGCCAGCTCGCCAACAGAGATCTCCTACAATGAGCAGTACTTC

V: TRBV27
J: TRBJ2-3
size: .
D: TRBD2
length: 15
CDR3: CASRASTSGRDTQYF
DNA: TGTGCCAGCAGAGCTTCGACTAGCGGGAGGGATACGCAGTATTTT

V: TRBV27
J: TRBJ2-7
size: .
D: TRBD2
length: 16
CDR3: CASSPPRLAPPYEQYF
DNA: TGTGCCAGCAGTCCACCCCGACTAGCCCCACCCTACGAGCAGTACTTC

V: TRBV7-2
J: TRBJ2-5
size: .
D: TRBD1
length: 15
CDR3: CASSWTGFRGETQYF
DNA: TGTGCCAGCAGCTGGACAGGGTTCCGGGGAGAGACCCAGTACTTC

V: TRBV20-1
J: TRBJ2-5
size: .
D: .
length: 12
CDR3: CSARVTGNTQYF
DNA: TGCAGTGCTAGAGTCACAGGGAACACTCAGTACTTC

V: TRBV4-2
J: TRBJ2-7
size: .
D: TRBD2
length: 16
CDR3: CASSQSRTRWPNEQYF
DNA: TGTGCCAGCAGCCAATCCCGGACTAGATGGCCCAATGAGCAGTACTTC

V: TRBV18
J: TRBJ2-1
size: .
D: TRBD2
length: 14
CDR3: CASSEPRGGGEQFF
DNA: TGTGCCAGCTCAGAGCCCCGGGGGGGCGGTGAGCAGTTCTTC

V: TRBV7-4
J: TRBJ1-6
size: few
D: TRBD1
length: 15
CDR3: CASPTGRIYNSPLHF
DNA: TGTGCCAGTCCGACAGGGAGGATTTATAATTCACCCCTCCACTTT

V: TRBV20-1
J: TRBJ1-4
size: few
D: .
length: 15
CDR3: CSARWHTATNEKLFF
DNA: TGCAGTGCTAGATGGCACACTGCAACTAATGAAAAACTGTTTTTT

V: TRBV7-2
J: TRBJ2-1
size: .
D: .
length: 13
CDR3: CASSLIEYNEQFF
DNA: TGTGCCAGCAGCTTAATCGAGTACAATGAGCAGTTCTTC

V: TRBV7-9
J: TRBJ1-2
size: .
D: TRBD1
length: 14
CDR3: CASSLFDRGYGYTF
DNA: TGTGCCAGCAGCCTATTCGACAGGGGCTATGGCTACACCTTC

V: TRBV20-1
J: TRBJ2-3
size: .
D: .
length: 15
CDR3: CSATRTPAGTDTQYF
DNA: TGCAGTGCTACCCGGACACCGGCGGGCACAGATACGCAGTATTTT

V: TRBV25-1
J: TRBJ1-6
size: .
D: .
length: 15
CDR3: CASSEAGQGHSPLHF
DNA: TGTGCCAGCAGTGAAGCGGGACAAGGCCATTCACCCCTCCACTTT

V: TRBV6-5
J: TRBJ2-5
size: .
D: TRBD1
length: 15
CDR3: CASSSYPDREETQYF
DNA: TGTGCCAGCAGTTCATACCCCGACAGGGAAGAGACCCAGTACTTC

V: TRBV12-3/TRBV12-4
J: TRBJ2-3
size: few
D: .
length: 15
CDR3: CASSLLGETTDTQYF
DNA: TGTGCCAGCAGTTTGCTGGGGGAGACCACAGATACGCAGTATTTT

V: TRBV9
J: TRBJ1-2
size: few
D: TRBD1
length: 13
CDR3: CASSATGGWGYTF
DNA: TGTGCCAGCAGCGCGACAGGGGGCTGGGGCTACACCTTC

V: TRBV3-1
J: TRBJ2-3
size: .
D: .
length: 17
CDR3: CASSQGITSPRTDTQYF
DNA: TGTGCCAGCAGCCAAGGTATCACTAGCCCCCGGACAGATACGCAGTATTTT

V: TRBV11-3
J: TRBJ2-1
size: .
D: TRBD2
length: 15
CDR3: CASSPQRDDYNERFF
DNA: TGTGCCAGCAGCCCCCAGCGGGATGACTACAATGAGCGGTTCTTC